The rows below give T cell receptor beta chains drawn from one sample of a study of blood T cell repertoires in COVID-19. TCRdb's copy holds only in-frame clones and misses some; the assay was immunoSEQ multiplex PCR. The table records about 65,000 clones, 90% to 95% of them present only once. Input material: peripheral blood. The receptors were gathered from a man between 65 and 85 years old with active COVID-19. Each CDR3 is given with its conserved first and last residue. D genes are given only for firm matches. Not every row has a clone size; where given, it reads once, few, many or a size class.

abundance,j_gene,v_gene,d_gene,CDR3aa,CDR3nt
-,TRBJ2-5,TRBV19,TRBD2,CASSAGESKTQYF,TGTGCCAGTAGTGCGGGGGAATCGAAGACCCAGTACTTC
-,TRBJ2-1,TRBV9,TRBD2,CASSPTSGVNEQFF,TGTGCCAGCTCCCCGACTAGCGGGGTCAACGAGCAGTTCTTC
-,TRBJ1-2,TRBV9,-,CASSLTDTPYGYTF,TGTGCCAGCAGCCTCACCGACACCCCGTATGGCTACACCTTC
-,TRBJ2-1,TRBV6-5,TRBD2,CASSILAGAYNEQFF,TGTGCCAGCAGCATCCTAGCGGGGGCTTACAATGAGCAGTTCTTC
-,TRBJ1-5,TRBV6-5,-,CASDEWGQPQHF,TGTGCCAGCGACGAATGGGGCCAGCCCCAGCATTTT
-,TRBJ2-3,TRBV7-9,-,CASSLAAGEDTQYF,TGTGCCAGCAGCTTGGCGGCAGGGGAAGATACGCAGTATTTT
-,TRBJ2-1,TRBV27,TRBD2,CASSFFPSGANEQFF,TGTGCCAGCAGTTTTTTTCCTAGCGGGGCAAATGAGCAGTTCTTC
-,TRBJ2-3,TRBV3-1/TRBV3-2,TRBD2,CASSQVAGGNTQYF,TGTGCCAGCAGCCAAGTAGCGGGAGGGAATACGCAGTATTTT
-,TRBJ2-5,TRBV6-5,TRBD1,CASSQGQGGTQYF,TGTGCCAGCAGCCAAGGACAGGGTGGGACCCAGTACTTC
-,TRBJ2-1,TRBV11-3,TRBD2,CASSLAQGLAAYNEQFF,TGTGCCAGCAGCTTAGCCCAGGGACTAGCGGCCTACAATGAGCAGTTCTTC
-,TRBJ2-7,TRBV5-8,-,CASSLLQGGYEQYF,TGTGCCAGCAGCTTGCTGCAGGGAGGCTACGAGCAGTACTTC
once,TRBJ1-1,TRBV19,TRBD1,CASSISPDRRNTEAFF,TGTGCCAGTAGTATATCCCCGGACAGGAGGAACACTGAAGCTTTCTTT
-,TRBJ2-7,TRBV18,-,CASSPPASSYEQYF,TGTGCCAGCTCACCACCAGCATCTTCCTACGAGCAGTACTTC
-,TRBJ2-3,TRBV2,TRBD1,CASKGGQHTDTQYF,TGTGCCAGCAAAGGGGGACAGCACACAGATACGCAGTATTTT
-,TRBJ2-1,TRBV6-5,TRBD1,CASRQGDRGEQFF,TGTGCCAGCAGACAGGGGGACAGAGGTGAGCAGTTCTTC
-,TRBJ2-1,TRBV7-2,TRBD1,CASSSPGQGAIMGQFF,TGTGCCAGCAGCTCCCCGGGACAGGGGGCCATCATGGGGCAGTTCTTC
-,TRBJ1-2,TRBV5-1,-,CASSLRRLEERYGYTF,TGCGCCAGCAGCTTGCGTCGGTTGGAGGAGCGCTATGGCTACACCTTC
-,TRBJ1-1,TRBV7-9,-,CASSSRPRVNTEAFF,TGTGCCAGCAGCTCAAGACCCAGGGTGAACACTGAAGCTTTCTTT
once,TRBJ2-5,TRBV6-5,TRBD2,CASTLMLAGGETQYF,TGTGCCAGCACCCTAATGCTAGCGGGGGGAGAGACCCAGTACTTC
-,TRBJ2-7,TRBV4-1,-,CASSRSNLRLDNRDNYEQYF,TGCGCCAGCAGCCGATCTAATTTGCGGCTCGATAATCGGGACAACTACGAGCAGTACTTC
once,TRBJ1-2,TRBV15,-,CATSRDLGGIGYGYTF,TGTGCCACCAGCAGAGATTTGGGGGGGATCGGCTATGGCTACACCTTC
-,TRBJ1-6,TRBV7-2,TRBD1,CASSRGDRNNSPLHF,TGTGCCAGCAGCCGCGGGGACAGAAATAATTCACCCCTCCACTTT
-,TRBJ2-1,TRBV15,-,CATSSLRKTYNEQFF,TGTGCCACCAGCAGTCTCAGAAAAACCTACAATGAGCAGTTCTTC
-,TRBJ2-4,TRBV7-2,-,CASSQDRAKNIQYF,TGTGCCAGCAGCCAAGACAGAGCCAAAAACATTCAGTACTTC
-,TRBJ2-5,TRBV11-3,TRBD1,CASSLDGDRDRWQETQYF,TGTGCCAGCAGCTTAGATGGTGACCGGGACAGGTGGCAAGAGACCCAGTACTTC
-,TRBJ2-2,TRBV19,TRBD2,CASNTLAGTGELFF,TGTGCCAGTAACACGCTAGCGGGGACCGGGGAGCTGTTTTTT
-,TRBJ2-3,TRBV6-2/TRBV6-3,-,CASSLRGGHLGTQYF,TGTGCCAGCAGTTTGAGGGGGGGCCACTTGGGTACGCAGTATTTT
-,TRBJ1-1,TRBV5-1,TRBD1,CASSLAGTGENTEAFF,TGCGCCAGCAGCTTGGCCGGGACAGGGGAGAACACTGAAGCTTTCTTT
-,TRBJ1-1,TRBV18,TRBD1,CASSLRGQGETEAFF,TGTGCCAGCTCACTACGCGGACAGGGGGAAACTGAAGCTTTCTTT
-,TRBJ1-1,TRBV27,-,CASRRRGNTEAFF,TGTGCCAGCCGCAGAAGAGGGAACACTGAAGCTTTCTTT
-,TRBJ1-2,TRBV7-9,TRBD1,CASSLSSGTGFEGYTF,TGTGCCAGCAGCCTAAGTTCGGGGACAGGATTCGAGGGCTACACCTTC
-,TRBJ2-5,TRBV19,-,CASSGSGVGQETQYF,TGTGCCAGTAGTGGTTCAGGGGTAGGGCAAGAGACCCAGTACTTC
-,TRBJ1-1,TRBV25-1,TRBD1,CASSPRTGGNTEAFF,TGTGCCAGCAGCCCCAGGACAGGTGGGAACACTGAAGCTTTCTTT
-,TRBJ1-6,TRBV6-4,TRBD1,CATRQGGLNSPLHF,TGTGCCACCCGACAGGGAGGCTTGAATTCACCCCTCCACTTT
-,TRBJ2-2,TRBV6-6,TRBD2,CASRWTRQGELFF,TGTGCCAGCAGATGGACTAGACAGGGGGAGCTGTTTTTT
-,TRBJ2-4,TRBV5-1,-,CASSPQEGKNIQYF,TGCGCCAGCAGCCCCCAAGAGGGAAAAAACATTCAGTACTTC
-,TRBJ1-1,TRBV4-3,-,CASSQDRGGSTEAFF,TGCGCCAGCAGCCAAGATAGGGGAGGGAGCACTGAAGCTTTCTTT
-,TRBJ2-3,TRBV6-5,TRBD2,CASSSGLAGGIDTQYF,TGTGCCAGCAGTTCTGGACTAGCGGGGGGGATAGATACGCAGTATTTT
once,TRBJ1-6,TRBV4-2,-,CASSPGGGGLNSPLHF,TGTGCCAGCAGCCCGGGGGGCGGAGGCCTTAATTCACCCCTCCACTTT
-,TRBJ2-5,TRBV24-1,TRBD2,CATSDSIGLAGAETQYF,TGTGCCACCAGTGACTCTATAGGACTAGCAGGAGCGGAGACCCAGTACTTC
-,TRBJ2-7,TRBV6-5,TRBD2,CATTAGGVYEQYF,TGTGCCACCACCGCTGGGGGGGTCTACGAGCAGTACTTC
-,TRBJ2-1,TRBV11-3,TRBD2,CASSFSGGSYNEQFF,TGTGCCAGCAGCTTTAGCGGGGGGTCCTACAATGAGCAGTTCTTC
-,TRBJ1-2,TRBV4-3,-,CASSQDESIGGYTF,TGCGCCAGCAGCCAAGATGAATCTATCGGTGGCTACACCTTC
-,TRBJ2-6,TRBV19,TRBD2,CASSMGGRGGFGANVLTF,TGTGCCAGTAGTATGGGAGGACGGGGGGGATTTGGGGCCAACGTCCTGACTTTC
-,TRBJ2-2,TRBV15,-,CATRNDRNTGELFF,TGTGCCACCAGAAATGACAGGAACACCGGGGAGCTGTTTTTT
-,TRBJ2-7,TRBV19,TRBD1,CASSMKIEGGTGTKREQYF,TGTGCCAGTAGTATGAAAATTGAGGGGGGGACAGGGACTAAGAGGGAGCAGTACTTC
-,TRBJ2-2,TRBV5-4,TRBD1,CANTYRDRGRTGELFF,TGTGCCAACACCTACCGGGACAGGGGTCGGACCGGGGAGCTGTTTTTT
-,TRBJ2-5,TRBV7-2,-,CASSLEWAPQETQYF,TGTGCCAGCAGCTTAGAGTGGGCACCTCAAGAGACCCAGTACTTC
-,TRBJ2-1,TRBV29-1,TRBD1,CSVGYHRDRYNEQFF,TGCAGCGTTGGGTATCACCGGGACAGGTACAATGAGCAGTTCTTC
-,TRBJ2-3,TRBV3-1/TRBV3-2,TRBD1,CASSPRANSSDEQGNTQYF,TGTGCCAGCAGCCCTCGCGCGAACTCGTCGGACGAACAGGGGAATACGCAGTATTTT
-,TRBJ2-7,TRBV6-2/TRBV6-3,TRBD2,CASSYPPSGYYEQYF,TGTGCCAGCAGTTATCCGCCTAGCGGGTACTACGAGCAGTACTTC
-,TRBJ2-5,TRBV6-5,TRBD2,CASSRGGWETQYF,TGTGCCAGCAGCCGGGGGGGGTGGGAGACCCAGTACTTC
once,TRBJ2-5,TRBV6-5,-,CASGYDGAGTQYF,TGTGCCAGCGGATACGACGGCGCGGGGACCCAGTACTTC
-,TRBJ2-3,TRBV5-5,-,CASSPHSGDTQYF,TGTGCCAGCAGCCCTCACTCTGGAGATACGCAGTATTTT
-,TRBJ2-2,TRBV2,TRBD1,CASHGDRGVGELFF,TGTGCCAGCCATGGTGACAGGGGTGTCGGGGAGCTGTTTTTT
-,TRBJ2-5,TRBV24-1,-,CATSDRGGRETQYF,TGTGCCACCAGTGACCGAGGTGGCCGGGAGACCCAGTACTTC
-,TRBJ2-3,TRBV5-1,-,CASNGQGFSTDTQYF,TGCGCCAGCAATGGGCAGGGGTTCAGCACAGATACGCAGTATTTT